This record covers a single T cell receptor (beta chain). Its recognized antigen is unknown. One base away there is no much larger clone; base qualities are not given. The sample originates from a study of cytomegalovirus exposure and HLA in healthy donors (dated by TCRdb to 2016 to 2017). Background on the whole study: The 666 repertoires of the first cohort and the roughly 110 validation repertoires were produced on the same platform, according to a later analysis. The aim of the study was to test whether cataloging public T cell receptors could identify signatures of past pathogen exposure. Besides the first cohort of under 700 subjects, a separate validation cohort made up of 95 to 150 different subjects was used. To predict cytomegalovirus infection status, the study combined high-throughput TCR immunosequencing, statistical association of individual TCRs with disease status, and machine learning. The paper's findings and limits, for the study overall: Most TCR sequences were observed very rarely across donors, whereas some public TCRs were present in many individuals. A total of 150 or so TCR beta chains were listed by the study as associated with cytomegalovirus. The validation cohort had no HLA typing available for a later analysis, so co-occurrence within that cohort was assessed over all 120 or so repertoires. In both the original and validation cohorts, the classifier was reported to diagnose cytomegalovirus status with high specificity and sensitivity. Subsequent analysis determined that TCRs grouped into clusters in the first cohort also showed a tendency toward co-occurrence across the roughly 130 validation repertoires, and 94% of cluster scores exceeded 0. In vitro tests confirmed that a few of the cytomegalovirus-associated TCR beta chains recognize cytomegalovirus antigens. The authors suggested that the approach could potentially be extended to other disease states and immunological phenotypes.

The donors belonged to the validation cohort of around 130 subjects, which was separate from the approximately 660-subject first cohort. The receptor library was made with the immunoSEQ multiplex PCR assay. In the paper's pipeline: A statistical classification framework was built for diagnosing cytomegalovirus status from the catalog of TCR beta chain sequences. Imported from immuneACCESS, the table was reduced by TCRdb to in-frame sequences with V and J called. These copies leave out some clones; in studies compared against another copy, an unresolved V gene accounts for under half, and the cause of the remainder is not known. The V and J calls and clone size are taken from that table; D and trimming were inferred from the DNA. In this sample the table shows 120,000 to 150,000 clones, more than 85% of which occur a single time. Approximately 10% of the sample belongs to the ten largest clones.

The TCR was taken from a man between 18 and 35 years old in good health and CMV-seropositive. Sequenced sample: PBMCs.

The base sequence is TGTGCCAGCAGCCACCTCGTAGCGGGGGTGCTCAATGTTGGAAACATTCAGTACTTC. This translates into CASSHLVAGVLNVGNIQYF. The chain joins TRBV5-6 to TRBJ2-4; 9 central nucleotides agree with TRBD2. The CDR3 goes from the cysteine to the phenylalanine over 19 residues. Only the CDR3 DNA is retained, 57 bases long and in frame from the first base. The germline V end is reduced by 4 bases and the J end by 6 bases; junction bases left unmatched: 20. For CDR1 and CDR2, the germline V gene lists SGHDT and YYEEEE.